The entry that follows covers one TCR beta chain sequence. Deletions cut 7 bases from V and 4 bases from J, with 25 bases between. Germline V lookup: CDR1 LNHDA, CDR2 SQIVND (reference sequence). This CDR3 contains 17 residues. This entry comes from a study of OX40 agonist ivuxolimab in advanced cancers. On the study more broadly: Dose-escalation subjects each had hepatocellular carcinoma, melanoma, renal cell or head and neck cancer.

The data were produced by immunoSEQ multiplex PCR, yet TCRdb's version contains in-frame clones alone and is incomplete. The sample shows 50,000 to 85,000 clones, around 85% of them seen only once. This specimen consisted of CD4+ or CD8+ T cells sorted from blood, obtained in a trial of the OX40 agonist ivuxolimab. The rearrangement joins TRBV19 to TRBJ1-2; no reliable D call. The receptor was isolated from an adult with an advanced solid tumor such as melanoma, head and neck, liver or kidney cancer. CDR3 residues: CASIPNSASPLFYGYTF. The CDR3 DNA reads TGTGCCAGTATTCCAAATTCGGCCAGCCCGCTTTTCTATGGCTACACCTTC.